This entry lists 18 T cell receptor beta chains sequenced from one sample in a study of T-cell reconstitution after alpha-beta-depleted transplantation in children. Unique molecular identifiers were incorporated into the prepared TCRbeta library. MiXCR was run by TCRdb on the PCR reads, yielding one entry per CDR3 protein. The sample includes some 530,000 distinct CDR3 sequences, roughly an eighth of them seen just once. The sample in question was PBMCs from the stem cell graft donor, obtained from the stem cell graft. The receptors were sampled from a human donor who donated a stem cell graft to a child with combined immunodeficiency.

This clonotype was counted many times. The V call is TRBV12-3 or TRBV12-4, the J call TRBJ2-5; 12 bases map to TRBD2. Unmatched junction bases numbered 7, after V lost 6 bases and J lost 5 bases. The CDR3 extends over 15 amino acids. The CDR3 coding sequence is TGTGCCAGCAGAGATCGGACTAGCGGGACTGAGACCCAGTACTTC. Its protein product is CASRDRTSGTETQYF.

The CDR3, as DNA: TGTGCCAGCAGCTTTCTAGCGGGAGGGCCGGGCGAGCAGTACTTC. Amino acid sequence: CASSFLAGGPGEQYF. This chain links TRBV7-9 with TRBJ2-7; 12 nucleotides match TRBD2. Germline V gene data show CDR1 as SEHNR and CDR2 as FQNEAQ (reference sequence). The CDR3 loop spans 15 amino acids. V shed 3 bases, J shed 6 bases, and the junction held 6 bases outside the gene matches.

This clonotype turned up a few times. The chain has TRBV20-1 and TRBJ2-2; no reliable D call. CDR1 and CDR2 from the germline V gene are DFQATT and SNEGSKA (reference sequence). CDR3 size: 13 residues. The ends were cut back, 4 bases at V and 1 base at J, with 7 bases in the middle. CDR3 sequence reads: CSAKKGNTGELFF. The CDR3 DNA follows: TGCAGTGCTAAAAAAGGGAACACCGGGGAGCTGTTTTTT.

The sample holds a few counts of this clonotype. This chain connects TRBV13 to TRBJ2-1, with TRBD2 matching 10 bases. The length of the CDR3 is 16 residues. J lost 8 bases, V lost 5 bases, and 12 bases had no gene match. CDR1 and CDR2 from the germline V gene are PRHDT and FYEKMQ (reference sequence). The CDR3 reads CASSLPSGSLRYEQFF. DNA of the CDR3: TGTGCCAGCAGCCTGCCTAGCGGGAGCCTCCGCTATGAGCAGTTCTTC.

This clonotype was counted a few times. The rearrangement uses TRBV20-1 and TRBJ1-3, with D uncertain. Germline V gives CDR1 DFQATT, CDR2 SNEGSKA (reference sequence). The CDR3 loop spans 14 amino acids. V lost 6 bases and J lost 0, with 12 bases in between. The CDR3 coding sequence is TGCAGTGCGGAAGTACGTTACTCTGGAAACACCATATATTTT. The encoded protein is CSAEVRYSGNTIYF.

This clonotype has more than one count but fewer than ten. The rearrangement uses TRBV4-3 and TRBJ2-1, with 8 bases fitting TRBD2. Per the germline V gene, CDR1 is LGHNA and CDR2 is YSLEER. The J segment lost 4 bases and the V segment lost 8 bases, leaving 10 bases of the junction unmatched. This CDR3 has 15 residues. CDR3 DNA sequence: TGCGCCAGCTCCGCCGGGGGGGCTACTTACAATGAGCAGTTCTTC. It encodes CASSAGGATYNEQFF.

This clonotype occurred many times. The chain links TRBV12-3 or TRBV12-4 to TRBJ2-1; 7 positions match TRBD2. The CDR3 extends over 14 amino acids. V was pared by 3 bases and J by 7 bases, with 6 bases of the junction left unmatched. The CDR3 DNA reads as TGTGCCAGCAGTTTGAGCGGGAAGGGAAATGAGCAGTTCTTC. This translates into CASSLSGKGNEQFF.

CDR3 in DNA: TGCAGTGCTGCCCGGGGGGCGACGAACACCGGGGAGCTGTTTTTT. It codes for CSAARGATNTGELFF. This chain connects TRBV20-1 to TRBJ2-2; perhaps TRBD2 as D (7 bases). CDR1 and CDR2 from the germline V gene are DFQATT and SNEGSKA (reference sequence). The length of the CDR3 is 15 residues. With 5 bases removed from V and 0 bases from J, the gap between germline ends came to 13 bases.

CDR3 DNA: TGTGCCTTCAGTACCCTAGGGCTTCTAGCGGGAGATGGCACAGATACGCAGTATTTT. The encoded protein is CAFSTLGLLAGDGTDTQYF. The V gene is TRBV12-3 or TRBV12-4, the J gene TRBJ2-3; 10 bases agree with TRBD2. The length of the CDR3 is 19 residues. Trimming took 11 bases from V and 1 from J; bases not matched to a gene: 21.

This clonotype turned up a few times. The V call is TRBV6-1, the J call TRBJ2-7; TRBD1 matches at 7 bases. V lost 6 bases and J lost 2; bases outside the gene matches: 7. The CDR3 spans 14 residues. The V gene's germline CDR1 is MNHNS and CDR2 SASEGT. The CDR3 here is CASRGQPRPYEQYF. In nucleotides, the CDR3 is TGTGCCAGCAGGGGACAGCCTCGGCCCTACGAGCAGTACTTC.

This clonotype was observed a few times. The chain combines TRBV4-1 with TRBJ2-7, with D possibly TRBD1 on 6 matching bases. CDR1 is MGHRA, CDR2 YSYEKL, per germline. The V end was cut by 4 bases, the J end by 3 bases, with 16 bases between. The CDR3 covers 15 residues. The CDR3 bases are TGCGCCAGCAGCCCGACACGGGCAGGGGTCTACGAGCAGTACTTC. Its translation: CASSPTRAGVYEQYF.

A few counts support this clonotype. This chain uses TRBV6-1 with TRBJ2-1, with 8 positions matching TRBD2. This CDR3 region has 18 residues. Germline CDR1 is MNHNS and CDR2 is SASEGT. The junction had 13 bases not matched to a gene; V was cut back by 3 bases and J by 3 bases. This CDR3 is CASSESPGGRGVYNEQFF. The CDR3 nucleotides are TGTGCCAGCAGTGAGTCACCCGGGGGGCGGGGGGTCTACAATGAGCAGTTCTTC.

The CDR3, as DNA: TGTGCCAGCAGCGTCGGGGGGGGGCCGTCATTAGAGACCCAGTACTTC. The encoded protein is CASSVGGGPSLETQYF. The V and J genes are TRBV9 and TRBJ2-5; 8 bases match TRBD2. The CDR3 loop spans 16 amino acids. V gave up 2 bases and J gave up 4 bases; unmatched junction bases: 10. Germline CDR1 and CDR2: SGDLS and YYNGEE.

The rearrangement uses TRBV24-1 and TRBJ2-5; D remains unclear. Germline V lookup: CDR1 KGHDR, CDR2 SFDVKD. The V and J ends lost 5 bases and 5 bases respectively, with 11 bases between them. The CDR3 length is 13 residues. In DNA, the CDR3 is TGTGCCACCAGTGTATCACGGGCCGAGACCCAGTACTTC. Its translation is CATSVSRAETQYF.

The genes are TRBV15 and TRBJ1-1, with no clear D. This CDR3 contains 11 residues. CDR1 is LNHNV, CDR2 YYDKDF, per germline (reference sequence). Trimming took 0 bases from V and 8 from J, leaving 4 bases between them. The CDR3 reads CATSRDAEAFF. The CDR3 DNA reads TGTGCCACCAGCAGAGACGCGGAAGCTTTCTTT. The variable domain in full, completed from reference TRBV15 and TRBJ1-1, reads DAMVIQNPRYQVTQFGKPVTLSCSQTLNHNVMYWYQQKSSQAPKLLFHYYDKDFNNEADTPDNFQSRRPNTSFCFLDIRSPGLGDTAMYLCATSRDAEAFFGQGTRLTVV.

This clonotype was observed many times. The chain carries TRBV12-3 or TRBV12-4 and TRBJ2-1; 7 bases agree with TRBD2. V lost 1 base, J lost 7 bases, and 13 bases stayed unmatched. This CDR3 has 17 amino acids. CDR3 amino acids: CASSLGPSRSAGNEQFF. CDR3 in DNA: TGTGCCAGCAGTTTAGGGCCTAGCCGGTCAGCGGGGAATGAGCAGTTCTTC.

This clonotype was seen at least ten times. The chain has TRBV3-1 and TRBJ2-2, with TRBD2 matching over 11 bases. CDR1 is LGHDT, CDR2 YNNKEL, per germline (reference sequence). The CDR3 runs 16 residues. Unmatched junction bases numbered 3, after V lost 2 bases and J lost 4 bases. CDR3 loop: CASSQRLAGITGELFF. The CDR3, as DNA: TGTGCCAGCAGCCAAAGACTAGCGGGAATCACCGGGGAGCTGTTTTTT.

This clonotype turned up a few times. The genes are TRBV9 and TRBJ2-1; the D is unclear. Germline loops: CDR1 SGDLS, CDR2 YYNGEE. V dropped 3 bases and J dropped 10 bases, with 14 bases sitting between them. CDR3 length equals 13 residues. The CDR3 DNA reads TGTGCCAGCAGCGACGGCCGGGCATGGGAGCAGTTCTTC. It yields the protein CASSDGRAWEQFF.